Presented here are 6 T cell receptor beta chains from one specimen sequenced in a study of shared clonotypes between healthy human individuals. Libraries were prepared by immunoSEQ multiplex PCR; TCRdb keeps only in-frame clonotypes and omits some of them. The sample lists roughly 1,100,000 clones; under 80% were seen once. Material: memory CD4+ T cells sorted from blood. Stated subset: CD45RA-negative fraction. The receptors shown here come from a man aged 18 to 30 in good health.

This clone has a count of ten or more. Distinct nucleotide sequences in the sample also encode this CDR3. V usage is TRBV5-5 and J usage is TRBJ1-5; D gene ambiguous. The CDR3 is made up of 13 amino acids. V lost 1 base, J lost 5 bases, and 7 bases lay in between. Germline assignment: CDR1 SGHKS and CDR2 YYEKEE (reference sequence). CDR3 DNA sequence: TGTGCCAGCAGCTTGCTTTGGGATCAGCCCCAGCATTTT. The encoded protein is CASSLLWDQPQHF.

This clone was seen only once. This specimen includes other DNA sequences encoding the same CDR3. As DNA, the CDR3 is TGCGCCAGCAGCCAAGTTGGCTGGGAGAACACCGGGGAGCTGTTTTTT. Amino acid sequence: CASSQVGWENTGELFF. J is TRBJ2-2 and V is TRBV4-3; D unclear. In germline, CDR1 is LGHNA, CDR2 YSLEER. With 1 base removed from V and 1 base from J, the gap between germline ends came to 10 bases. This CDR3 spans 16 amino acids.

The chain links TRBV7-2 to TRBJ2-7; 8 bases align to TRBD2. Germline V gene data show CDR1 as SGHTA and CDR2 as FQGNSA. The CDR3 has 16 amino acids. Trimming cost V 5 bases and J 2 bases; bases outside gene matches: 11. The CDR3 reads CASSVLPSGSTYEQYF. The CDR3 nucleotides are TGTGCCAGCAGCGTACTTCCTAGCGGGTCTACCTACGAGCAGTACTTC.

This sequence joins TRBV5-1 and TRBJ2-1, with 7 bases identical to TRBD1. The CDR3 length is 15 residues. CDR1 and CDR2 from the germline V gene are SGHRS and YFSETQ. Trimming removed 0 bases from V and 4 bases from J; junction bases left unmatched: 4. For the CDR3, the DNA is TGCGCCAGCAGCTTGGAACAGGGGAAGTACAATGAGCAGTTCTTC. Translated: CASSLEQGKYNEQFF.

This clone was counted only a few times. The chain recombines TRBV10-3 with TRBJ1-1; possible D gene TRBD1, 5 bases. Germline V gene lookup returns CDR1 ENHRY and CDR2 SYGVKD. The CDR3 consists of 14 residues. V lost 6 bases, J lost 4 bases, and 15 bases lay in between. CDR3 sequence (DNA): TGTGCCATCAGGGATCGGGGCGGGAGCACTGAAGCTTTCTTT. Amino acid sequence: CAIRDRGGSTEAFF.

The rearrangement joins TRBV6-6 to TRBJ2-7; the match to TRBD2 covers 10 bases. The trim removed 7 bases at V and 4 bases at J, leaving 7 bases unmatched. The CDR3 has 14 amino acids. CDR1 and CDR2 (germline): MNHNY, SVGAGI (reference sequence). The CDR3 DNA is TGTGCCAGCACTTTAGCGGGAGGACAATACGAGCAGTACTTC. Protein product: CASTLAGGQYEQYF.